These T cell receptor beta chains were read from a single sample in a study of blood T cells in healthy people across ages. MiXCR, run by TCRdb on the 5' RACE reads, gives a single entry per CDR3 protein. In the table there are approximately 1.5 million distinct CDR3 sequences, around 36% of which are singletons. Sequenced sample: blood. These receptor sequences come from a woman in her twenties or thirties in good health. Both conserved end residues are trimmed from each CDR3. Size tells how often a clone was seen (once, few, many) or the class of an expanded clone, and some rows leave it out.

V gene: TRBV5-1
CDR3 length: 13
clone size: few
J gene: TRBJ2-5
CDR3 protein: ASSLGTAGVGEQY

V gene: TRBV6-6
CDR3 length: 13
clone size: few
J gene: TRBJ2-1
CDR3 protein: ASSQSLVTYNEQF

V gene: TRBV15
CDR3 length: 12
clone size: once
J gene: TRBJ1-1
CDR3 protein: ATSRDPGSTKAF

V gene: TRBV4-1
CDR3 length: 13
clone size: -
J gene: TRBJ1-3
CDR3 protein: ASSQPLGPGNTIY

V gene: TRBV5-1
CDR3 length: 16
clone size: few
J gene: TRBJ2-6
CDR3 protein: ASSSLLKPLPGANVLT

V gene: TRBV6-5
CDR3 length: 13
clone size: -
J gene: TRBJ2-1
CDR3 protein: ANSRRGPTPQEQF

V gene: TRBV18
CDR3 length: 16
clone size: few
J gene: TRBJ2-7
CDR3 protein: ASSPSPGHAPYAYEQY

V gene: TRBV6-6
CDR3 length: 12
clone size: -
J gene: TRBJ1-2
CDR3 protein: ASSYDGTAEGYT

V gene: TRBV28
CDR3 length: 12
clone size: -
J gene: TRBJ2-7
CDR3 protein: ASSSPGAFYEQY

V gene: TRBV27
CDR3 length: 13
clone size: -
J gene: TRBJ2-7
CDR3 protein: ASSNPGSGDYEQY

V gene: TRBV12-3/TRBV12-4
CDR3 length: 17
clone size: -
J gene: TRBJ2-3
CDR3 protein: ASSPRPSGAFPSTDTQY

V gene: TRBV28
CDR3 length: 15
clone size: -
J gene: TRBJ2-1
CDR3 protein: ASSPRLAGGSGNEQF

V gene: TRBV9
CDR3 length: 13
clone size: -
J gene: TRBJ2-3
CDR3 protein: ASSGGPPSTDTQY

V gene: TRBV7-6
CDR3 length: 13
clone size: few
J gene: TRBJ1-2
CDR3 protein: ASSPSAETNYGYT

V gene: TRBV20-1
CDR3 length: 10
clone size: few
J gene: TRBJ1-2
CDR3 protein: SARDGGYGYT

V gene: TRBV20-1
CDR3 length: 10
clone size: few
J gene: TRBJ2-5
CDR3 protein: SAQTGAETQY

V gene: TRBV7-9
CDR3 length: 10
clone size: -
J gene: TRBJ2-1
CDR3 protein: ASNATGTEQF

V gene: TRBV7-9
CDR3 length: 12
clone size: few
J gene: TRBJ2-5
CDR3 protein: ASSIRQGTGTQY

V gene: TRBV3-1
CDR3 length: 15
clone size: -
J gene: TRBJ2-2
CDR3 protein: ASSQWGAGDLSGELF

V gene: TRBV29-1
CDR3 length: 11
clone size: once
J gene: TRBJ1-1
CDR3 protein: SVQALRDTEAF

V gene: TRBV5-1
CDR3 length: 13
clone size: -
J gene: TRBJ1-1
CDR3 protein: ASSLERTSGTEAF

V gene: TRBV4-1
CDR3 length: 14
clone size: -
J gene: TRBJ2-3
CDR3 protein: ASSQGWGEVTDTQY

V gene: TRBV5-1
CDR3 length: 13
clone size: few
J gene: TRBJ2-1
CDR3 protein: ASSLGGTNYNEQF

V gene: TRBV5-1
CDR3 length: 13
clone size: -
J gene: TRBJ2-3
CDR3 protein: ASSLRQGRTDTRY

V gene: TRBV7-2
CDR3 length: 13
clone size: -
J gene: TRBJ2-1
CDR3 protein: ASSRSSGGAFEQF

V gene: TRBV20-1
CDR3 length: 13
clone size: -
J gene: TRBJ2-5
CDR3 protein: SANGGQGVFETQY

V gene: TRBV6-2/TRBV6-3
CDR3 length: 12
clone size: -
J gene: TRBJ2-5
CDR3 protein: ASRDPTGSRTQY

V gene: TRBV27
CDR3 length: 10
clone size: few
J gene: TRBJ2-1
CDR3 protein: APGLEIGEQF

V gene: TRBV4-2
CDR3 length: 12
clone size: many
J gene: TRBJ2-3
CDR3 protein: ASSQGIDTDTQY

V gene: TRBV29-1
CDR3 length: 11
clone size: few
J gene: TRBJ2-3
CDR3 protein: SVLGGGPDTQY

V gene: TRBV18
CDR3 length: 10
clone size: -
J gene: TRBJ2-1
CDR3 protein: ASSLLVYEQF

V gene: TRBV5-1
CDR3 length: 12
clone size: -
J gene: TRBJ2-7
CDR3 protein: ASRPQDYLYEQY

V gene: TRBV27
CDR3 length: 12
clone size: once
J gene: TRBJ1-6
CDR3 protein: ASSQTDNNSPLH

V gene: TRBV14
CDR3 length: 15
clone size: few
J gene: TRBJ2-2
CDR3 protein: ASSQDPWTGKAGELF

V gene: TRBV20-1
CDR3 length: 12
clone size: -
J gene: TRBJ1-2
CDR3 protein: SAQRGGYPLGYT

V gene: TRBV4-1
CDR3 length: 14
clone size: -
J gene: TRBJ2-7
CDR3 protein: ASSQDGTDLSHEQY

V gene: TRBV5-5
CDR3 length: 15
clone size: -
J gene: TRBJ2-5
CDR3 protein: ASSLAGFLTVQETQY

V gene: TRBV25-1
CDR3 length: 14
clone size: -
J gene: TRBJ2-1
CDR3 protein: ASSESGADLYNEQF

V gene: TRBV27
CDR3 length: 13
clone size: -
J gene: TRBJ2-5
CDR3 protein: ASSPRLATQETQY

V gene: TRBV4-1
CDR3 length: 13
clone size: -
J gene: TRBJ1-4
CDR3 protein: ASSQPTGIKEKLF

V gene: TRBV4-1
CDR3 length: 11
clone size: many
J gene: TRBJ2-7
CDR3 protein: ASSRLADYEQY

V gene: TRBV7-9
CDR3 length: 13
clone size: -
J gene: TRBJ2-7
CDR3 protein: ASSLRQVGVDEQY

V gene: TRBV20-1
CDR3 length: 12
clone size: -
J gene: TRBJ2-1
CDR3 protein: SALTGGFGNEQF

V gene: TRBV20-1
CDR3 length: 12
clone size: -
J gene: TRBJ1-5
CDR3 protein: SALGHSGNQPQH

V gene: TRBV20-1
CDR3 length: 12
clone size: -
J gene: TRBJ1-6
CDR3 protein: SGRHGGERSPLH

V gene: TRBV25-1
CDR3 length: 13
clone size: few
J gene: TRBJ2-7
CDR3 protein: ASSQEGDKFYEQY

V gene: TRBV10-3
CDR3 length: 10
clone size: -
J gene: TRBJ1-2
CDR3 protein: AISEYTVGYT

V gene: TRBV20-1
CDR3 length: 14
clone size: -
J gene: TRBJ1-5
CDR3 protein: SARDRRAGVNQPQH

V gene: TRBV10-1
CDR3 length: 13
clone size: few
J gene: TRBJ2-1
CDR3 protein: ATSLAASLHNEQF

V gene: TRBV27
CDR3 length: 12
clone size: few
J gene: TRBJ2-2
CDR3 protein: ASSPGLLDGELF

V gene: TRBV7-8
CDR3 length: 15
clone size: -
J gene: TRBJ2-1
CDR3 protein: ASSLGGGSLSYNEQF

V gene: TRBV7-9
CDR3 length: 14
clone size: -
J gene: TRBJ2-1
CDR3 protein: ASSDPGQGSFNEQF

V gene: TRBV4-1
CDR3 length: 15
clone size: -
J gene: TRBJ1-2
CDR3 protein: ASSQEPVGGLRPGYT

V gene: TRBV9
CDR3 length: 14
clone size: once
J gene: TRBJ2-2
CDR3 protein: ASSTTGTSGTGELF

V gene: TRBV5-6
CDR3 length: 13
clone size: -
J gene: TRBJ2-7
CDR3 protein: ASSHSSVTSYEQY

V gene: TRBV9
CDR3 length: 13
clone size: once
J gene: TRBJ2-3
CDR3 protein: ASSVVGSVGDTQY

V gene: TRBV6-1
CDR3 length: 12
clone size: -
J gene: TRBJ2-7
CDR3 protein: ATERGRGTYEQY

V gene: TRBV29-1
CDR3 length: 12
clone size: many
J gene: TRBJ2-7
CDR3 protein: SVDAGPLSYEQY

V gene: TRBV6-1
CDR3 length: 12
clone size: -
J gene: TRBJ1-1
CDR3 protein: ASRNRGDITEAF

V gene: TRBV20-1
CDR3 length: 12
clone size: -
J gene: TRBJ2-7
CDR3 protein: SASRANSAYEQY